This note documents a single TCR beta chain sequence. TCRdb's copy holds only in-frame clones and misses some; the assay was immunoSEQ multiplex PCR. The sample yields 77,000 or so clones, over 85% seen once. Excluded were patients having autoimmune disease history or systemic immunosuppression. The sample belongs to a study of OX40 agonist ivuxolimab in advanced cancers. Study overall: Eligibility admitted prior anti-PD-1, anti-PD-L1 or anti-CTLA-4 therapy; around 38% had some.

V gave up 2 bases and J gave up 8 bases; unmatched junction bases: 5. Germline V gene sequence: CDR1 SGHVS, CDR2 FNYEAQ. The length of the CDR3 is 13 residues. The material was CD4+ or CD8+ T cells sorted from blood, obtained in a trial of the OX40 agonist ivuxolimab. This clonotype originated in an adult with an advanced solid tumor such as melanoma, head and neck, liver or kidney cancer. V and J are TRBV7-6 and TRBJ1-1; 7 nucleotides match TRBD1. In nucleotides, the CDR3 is TGTGCCAGCAGCTTAACCGGGGACAGCGAAGCTTTCTTT. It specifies CASSLTGDSEAFF.